This TCR beta chain originates from a study of vaccination and CD4 T cells after COVID-19. Specified treatment: approximately 10-day PBMC culture with coronavirus spike peptide pools or control peptides (ViraFEST assay). Sequencing of the DNA from cultured CD4+ T cells was carried out with the Oncomine TCR Beta short-read assay. The source of extracted genomic DNA was cultured CD4+ T cells. MiXCR was run by TCRdb on the PCR reads, yielding one entry per CDR3 protein. Among 20,000 to 25,000 distinct CDR3 sequences, roughly 40% were seen once, and the ten largest hold approximately 17%. A note on this clonotype: As yet, its antigen is unknown.

The CDR3 is 17 amino acids. V was clipped by 0 bases and J by 0 bases, with 14 bases between them. CDR1 LGHNA and CDR2 YNFKEQ come from the germline V gene. The sample in question was CD4+ T cells from blood, cultured in vitro, obtained before SARS-CoV-2 vaccination. The sequence came from a human donor who received a COVID-19 vaccine. J is TRBJ1-1 and V is TRBV4-2; weak D call: TRBD1 (6 bases). Here the CDR3 DNA reads TGTGCCAGCAGCCAAGATCAGGGGACCACAATGAACACTGAAGCTTTCTTT. This encodes CASSQDQGTTMNTEAFF.